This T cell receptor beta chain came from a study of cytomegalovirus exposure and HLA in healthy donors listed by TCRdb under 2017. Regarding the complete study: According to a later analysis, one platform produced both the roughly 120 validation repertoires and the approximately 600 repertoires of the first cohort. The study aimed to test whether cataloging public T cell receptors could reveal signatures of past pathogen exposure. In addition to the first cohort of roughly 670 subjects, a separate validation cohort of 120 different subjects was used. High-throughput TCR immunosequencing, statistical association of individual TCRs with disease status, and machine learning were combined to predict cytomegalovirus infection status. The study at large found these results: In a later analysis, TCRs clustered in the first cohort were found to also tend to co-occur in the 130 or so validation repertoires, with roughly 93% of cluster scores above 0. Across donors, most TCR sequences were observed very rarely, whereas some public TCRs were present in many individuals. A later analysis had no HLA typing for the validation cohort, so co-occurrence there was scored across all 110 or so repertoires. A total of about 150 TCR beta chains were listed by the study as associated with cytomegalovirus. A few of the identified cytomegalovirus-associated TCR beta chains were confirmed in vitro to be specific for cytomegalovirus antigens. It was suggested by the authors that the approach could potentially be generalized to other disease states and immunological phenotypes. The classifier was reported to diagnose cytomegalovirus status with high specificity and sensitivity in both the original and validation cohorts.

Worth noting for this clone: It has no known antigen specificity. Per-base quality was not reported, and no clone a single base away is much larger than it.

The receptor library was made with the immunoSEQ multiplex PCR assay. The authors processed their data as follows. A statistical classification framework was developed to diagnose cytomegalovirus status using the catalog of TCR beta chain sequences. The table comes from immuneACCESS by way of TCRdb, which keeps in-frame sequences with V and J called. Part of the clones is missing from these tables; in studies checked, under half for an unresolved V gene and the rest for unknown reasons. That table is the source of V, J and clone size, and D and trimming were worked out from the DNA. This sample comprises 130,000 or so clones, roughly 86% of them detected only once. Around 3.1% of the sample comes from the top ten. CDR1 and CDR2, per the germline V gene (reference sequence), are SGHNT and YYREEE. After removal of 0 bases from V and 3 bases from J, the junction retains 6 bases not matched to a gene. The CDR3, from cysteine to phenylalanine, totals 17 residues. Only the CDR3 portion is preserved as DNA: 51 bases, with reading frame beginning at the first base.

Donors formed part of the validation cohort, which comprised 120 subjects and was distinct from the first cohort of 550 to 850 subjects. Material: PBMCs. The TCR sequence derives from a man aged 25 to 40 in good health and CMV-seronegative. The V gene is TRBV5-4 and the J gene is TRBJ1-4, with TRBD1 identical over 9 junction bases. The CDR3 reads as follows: CASSLGTGARSNEKLFF. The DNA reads TGTGCCAGCAGCTTGGGGACAGGGGCCAGATCTAATGAAAAACTGTTTTTT.